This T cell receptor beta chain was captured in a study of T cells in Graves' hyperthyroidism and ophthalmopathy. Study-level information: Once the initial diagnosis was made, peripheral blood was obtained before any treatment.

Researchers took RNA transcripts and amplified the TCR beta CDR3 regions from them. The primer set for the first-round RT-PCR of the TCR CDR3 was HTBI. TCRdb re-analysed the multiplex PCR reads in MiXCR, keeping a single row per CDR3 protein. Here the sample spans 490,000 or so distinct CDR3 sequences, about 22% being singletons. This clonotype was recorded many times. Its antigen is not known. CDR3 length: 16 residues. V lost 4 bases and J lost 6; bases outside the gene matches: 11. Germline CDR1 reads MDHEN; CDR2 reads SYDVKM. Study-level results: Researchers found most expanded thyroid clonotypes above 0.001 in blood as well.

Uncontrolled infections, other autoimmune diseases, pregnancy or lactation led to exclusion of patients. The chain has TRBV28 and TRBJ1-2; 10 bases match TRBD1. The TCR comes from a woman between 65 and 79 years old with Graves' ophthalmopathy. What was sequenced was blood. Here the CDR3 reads CASSSRDRGARNGYTF. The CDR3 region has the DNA TGTGCCAGCAGTTCCCGGGACAGGGGCGCGAGAAATGGCTACACCTTC.